Listed below are T cell receptor beta chains from one sample, sequenced in a study of cytomegalovirus exposure and HLA in healthy donors. Using immunoSEQ multiplex PCR, the repertoire was profiled, and TCRdb retains in-frame clones only, with some absent. The repertoire has roughly 200,000 clones, 60% to 80% of them found once; the top ten carry 2% to 2.5%. Input material: PBMCs. The receptors stem from a woman in her twenties or thirties in good health and CMV-seropositive. CDR3s include the opening cysteine and the closing phenylalanine or tryptophan. D genes are given only for firm matches. Rows give clone size only sometimes, using once, few, many, or a class for an expanded clone.

abundance | d_gene | j_gene | v_gene | CDR3nt | CDR3aa
- | TRBD1 | TRBJ2-5 | TRBV7-2 | TGTGCCAGCAGCTCTGCAGGGGGCCTTGGGGAGACCCAGTACTTC | CASSSAGGLGETQYF
- | - | TRBJ1-5 | TRBV5-8 | TGTGCCAGCAGCCAAGTGGTGTCAGGCAATCAGCCCCAGCATTTT | CASSQVVSGNQPQHF
- | TRBD2 | TRBJ2-1 | TRBV7-2 | TGTGCCAGCAGCTTCGGACTAGCGATCTACAATGAGCAGTTCTTC | CASSFGLAIYNEQFF
- | - | TRBJ2-3 | TRBV5-4 | TGTGCCAGCAACCGGGGGGCCGGGAGCACAGATACGCAGTATTTT | CASNRGAGSTDTQYF
- | TRBD2 | TRBJ2-4 | TRBV6-5 | TGTGCCAGCAGTTACTTCGGGGGGGCCAAAAACATTCAGTACTTC | CASSYFGGAKNIQYF
- | TRBD2 | TRBJ2-1 | TRBV27 | TGTGCCAGCAGTTTATCCTCACTAGCGGGAGAGGCATACAATGAGCAGTTCTTC | CASSLSSLAGEAYNEQFF
- | - | TRBJ1-5 | TRBV28 | TGTGCCAGCAGTTTTGGAGGGCAGCCTCCGCCCCAGCATTTT | CASSFGGQPPPQHF
- | - | TRBJ2-7 | TRBV2 | TGTGCCAGCATCCGGGGGTACGAGCAGTACTTC | CASIRGYEQYF
few | - | TRBJ1-2 | TRBV30 | TGTGCCTGGAGTGTTACGGGGGGGAACTATGGCTACACCTTC | CAWSVTGGNYGYTF
few | TRBD2 | TRBJ2-3 | TRBV6-5 | TGTGCCAGCAGTCCTCGGGCGGGGGGGACAGATACGCAGTATTTT | CASSPRAGGTDTQYF
- | - | TRBJ1-2 | TRBV7-2 | TGTGCCAGCAGCTCCCTTTCTAACTATGGCTACACCTTC | CASSSLSNYGYTF
- | - | TRBJ1-4 | TRBV29-1 | TGCAGCGTCAAGCTGCCAGGGCATGAAAAACTGTTTTTT | CSVKLPGHEKLFF